These 27 T cell receptor beta chains share one sample of origin, sequenced in a study of shared clonotypes between healthy human individuals. Using immunoSEQ multiplex PCR, the repertoire was profiled, and TCRdb retains in-frame clones only, with some absent. The data contain more than 2 million clones, about 94% of them singletons. CD45RO-negative, CCR7-selected cells formed the naive CD8 fraction, which excluded terminally differentiated effector memory CD45RA+ cells. Sequencing was performed on naive CD8+ T cells sorted from blood. The receptor source for this set is a man younger than 30 in good health.

The count of this clone is one. The chain is built from TRBV9 and TRBJ2-5; D is unresolved. The CDR3 has 13 amino acids. CDR1 and CDR2 (germline): SGDLS, YYNGEE. The V gene lost 4 bases and the J gene lost 3 bases, with 10 bases spanning the gap. The CDR3 nucleotides read TGTGCCAGCAGCATCGACGCGGAAGAGACCCAGTACTTC. It translates to CASSIDAEETQYF.

This chain links TRBV25-1 with TRBJ2-7; the match to TRBD1 covers 10 bases. The germline V gene encodes CDR1 MGHDK and CDR2 SYGVNS. The trim removed 5 bases at V and 3 bases at J, leaving 10 bases unmatched. The CDR3 spans 16 residues. The CDR3 reads CASSSSGQGDIYEQYF. In nucleotides, the CDR3 is TGTGCCAGCAGTTCATCAGGACAGGGGGATATCTACGAGCAGTACTTC.

The chain recombines TRBV5-1 with TRBJ2-7, with 7 bases aligning to TRBD1. CDR3 length: 14 amino acids. CDR1 SGHRS and CDR2 YFSETQ come from the germline V gene. J gave up 2 bases and V 2 bases, and 4 bases lay outside the gene matches. CDR3 nucleotide sequence: TGCGCCAGCAGCTTAAGACAGGGTCCCTACGAGCAGTACTTC. Translated, it gives CASSLRQGPYEQYF. The full variable domain, in which reference TRBV5-1 and TRBJ2-7 provide the parts outside the CDR3, is KAGVTQTPRYLIKTRGQQVTLSCSPISGHRSVSWYQQTPGQGLQFLFEYFSETQRNKGNFPGRFSGRQFSNSRSEMNVSTLELGDSALYLCASSLRQGPYEQYFGPGTRLTVT.

The CDR3 region has the DNA TGCGCCAGCAGGTCACCTAGCGGGGAGAACACCGGGGAGCTGTTTTTT. This codes for CASRSPSGENTGELFF. The chain combines TRBV4-1 with TRBJ2-2, with 9 bases that match TRBD2. V shed 6 bases, J shed 1 base, and the junction held 6 bases outside the gene matches. Germline lookup yields CDR1 MGHRA and CDR2 YSYEKL. The CDR3 runs 16 residues.

This clone was seen only once. The same CDR3 also results from other DNA sequences found in this sample. The chain is built from TRBV6-5 and TRBJ2-7, with 11 positions matching TRBD1. Per the germline V gene, CDR1 is MNHEY and CDR2 is SVGAGI. The junction had 5 bases not matched to a gene; V was cut back by 3 bases and J by 7 bases. The CDR3 consists of 14 residues. The CDR3 reads CASSYGQGAGEQYF. The CDR3 DNA is TGTGCCAGCAGTTATGGACAGGGGGCAGGGGAGCAGTACTTC.

The V gene is TRBV30, the J gene TRBJ2-5; D is unresolved. Trimming pared 0 bases from V and 5 bases from J, leaving 10 bases between. Germline lookup yields CDR1 GTSNPN and CDR2 SVGIG (reference sequence). The CDR3 runs to 13 residues. As DNA, the CDR3 is TGTGCCTGGAGTGTACATCCCGGGGAGACCCAGTACTTC. Amino acids: CAWSVHPGETQYF.

This sequence joins TRBV5-4 and TRBJ2-1; D uncertain. Germline assignment: CDR1 SGHNT and CDR2 YYREEE (reference sequence). V dropped 4 bases and J dropped 2 bases, with 4 bases sitting between them. The CDR3 covers 12 residues. The CDR3 is CASSTTYNEQFF. The CDR3 coding sequence is TGTGCCAGCAGCACAACCTACAATGAGCAGTTCTTC.

Concerning this clone: Other DNA sequences of this sample code for an identical CDR3. V is TRBV11-2 and J is TRBJ2-1; possibly TRBD2 for D (6 bases). Germline V gene data show CDR1 as SGHAT and CDR2 as FQNNGV. The V gene lost 1 base and the J gene lost 5 bases, with 9 bases spanning the gap. The CDR3 length is 14 residues. CDR3 DNA: TGTGCCAGCAGCTTAGCGGGAGTACACAATGAGCAGTTCTTC. It encodes CASSLAGVHNEQFF.

V usage is TRBV4-1 and J usage is TRBJ2-7; D might be TRBD2 (7 bases). This CDR3 comprises 16 residues. Trimming stripped 3 bases from V and 3 bases from J, with 18 bases between. Germline V gene sequence: CDR1 MGHRA, CDR2 YSYEKL. The CDR3 region is CASSHRAQGGFYEQYF. The CDR3 DNA sequence: TGCGCCAGCAGCCACCGCGCACAGGGAGGGTTCTACGAGCAGTACTTC.

The V gene is TRBV6-5, the J gene TRBJ2-6; possibly TRBD1 or TRBD2 for D (5 bases each). V was clipped by 11 bases and J by 3 bases, with 8 bases between them. CDR1 is MNHEY and CDR2 is SVGAGI in the germline V gene. The CDR3 length is 12 residues. The CDR3 reads CAGGLGANVLTF. CDR3 nucleotides: TGTGCCGGGGGTCTTGGGGCCAACGTCCTGACTTTC.

Points on this clone: Other nucleotide sequences from this sample produce the same CDR3. V gene TRBV4-3 combines with J gene TRBJ2-7; D is perhaps TRBD1 (5 bases). V was trimmed by 3 bases and J by 0 bases, leaving 12 bases between them. The length of the CDR3 is 15 residues. Germline V CDR1 and CDR2: LGHNA, YSLEER. This chain's CDR3 is CASSQDQGISYEQYF. The CDR3 DNA reads TGCGCCAGCAGCCAGGATCAGGGTATCTCCTACGAGCAGTACTTC.

The chain is built from TRBV9 and TRBJ2-5, with a weak D call TRBD2 (6 bases). Germline CDR1 reads SGDLS; CDR2 reads YYNGEE. The CDR3 runs 13 residues. V was pared by 0 bases and J by 7 bases, with 10 bases between. The CDR3 region is CASSVGPEGTQYF. The CDR3 DNA follows: TGTGCCAGCAGCGTAGGGCCGGAGGGGACCCAGTACTTC.

The chain employs TRBV5-1 and TRBJ2-3, with D uncertain. The CDR3 totals 16 residues. Germline CDR1 and CDR2: SGHRS and YFSETQ. V was trimmed by 0 bases and J by 3 bases, leaving 14 bases between them. The chain's CDR3 is CASSLEVRTTTDTQYF. The CDR3, as DNA: TGCGCCAGCAGCTTGGAGGTGAGAACTACGACAGATACGCAGTATTTT.

This clone has only one observation. V gene TRBV19 combines with J gene TRBJ2-7; the D call may be TRBD1 or TRBD2 (5 bases each). V gave up 9 bases and J gave up 5 bases, with 20 bases separating them. This CDR3 contains 14 residues. The germline V gene encodes CDR1 LNHDA and CDR2 SQIVND (reference sequence). The CDR3 protein is CASSWDPHGDEQYF. The DNA of the CDR3 is TGTGCCAGCAGCTGGGACCCTCACGGCGACGAGCAGTACTTC.

The chain uses TRBV18 and TRBJ2-1; 9 bases are a match to TRBD2. The trim removed 1 base at V and 9 bases at J, leaving 10 bases unmatched. This CDR3 is built from 16 residues. CDR1 is KGHSH, CDR2 LQKENI, per germline. CDR3 DNA: TGTGCCAGCTCACCACAGGGTCTAGCGGGGCCCGGTGAGCAGTTCTTC. Protein product: CASSPQGLAGPGEQFF.

J is TRBJ2-7 and V is TRBV7-6; 8 nucleotides align to TRBD2. The germline gives CDR1 SGHVS, CDR2 FNYEAQ. CDR3 length: 14 amino acids. With V trimmed by 5 bases and J by 5 bases, 8 bases remained unmatched. The CDR3 DNA follows: TGTGCCAGCAGCCTGACGGGAGGGCTCGACGAGCAGTACTTC. Translation gives CASSLTGGLDEQYF.

The rearrangement links TRBV5-6 to TRBJ1-4; maybe TRBD1 (5 bases). The CDR3 covers 15 residues. In germline, CDR1 is SGHDT, CDR2 YYEEEE. V was shortened by 2 bases and J by 4 bases, with 12 bases between the two germline ends. The DNA for the CDR3 is TGTGCCAGCAGCTTCGGGACGGAGGTTAATGAAAAACTGTTTTTT. Its translation: CASSFGTEVNEKLFF.

The chain couples TRBV28 to TRBJ1-1; D is unresolved. CDR3 size: 17 residues. Trimming removed 2 bases from V and 5 bases from J, with 21 bases in between. Per germline, CDR1 MDHEN and CDR2 SYDVKM. The CDR3: CASSLVVDSGVWTEAFF. The CDR3 DNA is TGTGCCAGCAGTTTAGTCGTGGATTCAGGAGTATGGACTGAAGCTTTCTTT.

The chain is built from TRBV6-5 and TRBJ2-7; 9 bases agree with TRBD1. This CDR3 comprises 15 residues. V dropped 6 bases and J dropped 6; count of bases not matched to a gene: 12. CDR1 is MNHEY, CDR2 SVGAGI, per germline. CDR3 coding DNA: TGTGCCAGCAGGCCCCCCCCGGGACAGGGAAGCGAGCAGTACTTC. Translation: CASRPPPGQGSEQYF.

The J gene is TRBJ2-5, the V gene TRBV4-1; unclear D gene. This CDR3 comprises 12 residues. Per germline, CDR1 MGHRA and CDR2 YSYEKL. V dropped 3 bases and J dropped 3 bases, with 5 bases sitting between them. The chain's CDR3 is CASSHIEETQYF. For the CDR3, the DNA is TGCGCCAGCAGCCATATTGAAGAGACCCAGTACTTC.

CDR3 in DNA: TGCAGCGCCCCAGCGAACACCGGGGAGCTGTTTTTT. Encoded protein: CSAPANTGELFF. This chain uses TRBV29-1 with TRBJ2-2; D is uncertain. The germline gives CDR1 SQVTM, CDR2 ANQGSEA. Trimming removed 7 bases at V and 0 bases at J, with 6 bases between. This CDR3 is built from 12 residues.

This chain connects TRBV5-4 to TRBJ1-1; D is unresolved. Looked up from germline, CDR1 is SGHNT and CDR2 is YYREEE (reference sequence). The CDR3 covers 12 residues. Trimming removed 4 bases from V and 2 bases from J, with 6 bases in between. The CDR3 DNA reads TGTGCCAGCAGCCCCACCAACACTGAAGCTTTCTTT. Translated, it gives CASSPTNTEAFF. Using reference TRBV5-4 and TRBJ1-1 for the parts outside the CDR3, the full variable domain is ETGVTQSPTHLIKTRGQQVTLRCSSQSGHNTVSWYQQALGQGPQFIFQYYREEENGRGNFPPRFSGLQFPNYSSELNVNALELDDSALYLCASSPTNTEAFFGQGTRLTVV.

The chain carries TRBV5-1 and TRBJ2-5; 9 bases agree with TRBD1. The V segment lost 5 bases and the J segment 5 bases; nucleotides outside the gene matches: 7. Per germline, CDR1 SGHRS and CDR2 YFSETQ. The CDR3 runs 14 residues. The CDR3 DNA sequence: TGCGCCAGCAGTCTGGAACAGGGGGCGGAGACCCAGTACTTC. It yields the protein CASSLEQGAETQYF.

The J gene is TRBJ2-2, the V gene TRBV4-1; 7 bases fit TRBD2. V was pared by 4 bases and J by 3 bases, with 11 bases of the junction left unmatched. Germline assignment: CDR1 MGHRA and CDR2 YSYEKL. CDR3 length equals 17 residues. The CDR3 DNA follows: TGCGCCAGCAGCCGTTTAGCGGGCCGGTCGTACACCGGGGAGCTGTTTTTT. Protein sequence: CASSRLAGRSYTGELFF.

This rearrangement joins TRBV28 to TRBJ2-6; possibly TRBD1 or TRBD2 for D (5 bases each). The CDR3 consists of 16 residues. Trimming shortened V by 6 bases and J by 4 bases, and 16 bases separated the two germline ends. Germline V gives CDR1 MDHEN, CDR2 SYDVKM. The CDR3 nucleotides read TGTGCCAGCAGCTCTGGGACCTCATTAGGGGCCAACGTCCTGACTTTC. Residues: CASSSGTSLGANVLTF.

J is TRBJ2-1 and V is TRBV7-9; 10 bases map to TRBD1. Germline V gives CDR1 SEHNR, CDR2 FQNEAQ (reference sequence). The V segment lost 5 bases and the J segment 15 bases; nucleotides outside the gene matches: 7. The CDR3 runs 12 residues. The CDR3 here is CASSPGTGEWFF. For the CDR3, the DNA is TGTGCCAGCAGCCCAGGGACAGGGGAGTGGTTCTTC.

V usage is TRBV7-9 and J usage is TRBJ2-5; perhaps D is TRBD1 or TRBD2 (6 bases each). CDR3 length: 14 residues. Trimming removed 6 bases at V and 5 bases at J, with 16 bases between. Germline V gene lookup returns CDR1 SEHNR and CDR2 FQNEAQ (reference sequence). The CDR3 loop is CASRPGAGMETQYF. CDR3 bases: TGTGCCAGCAGACCGGGGGCAGGGATGGAGACCCAGTACTTC.